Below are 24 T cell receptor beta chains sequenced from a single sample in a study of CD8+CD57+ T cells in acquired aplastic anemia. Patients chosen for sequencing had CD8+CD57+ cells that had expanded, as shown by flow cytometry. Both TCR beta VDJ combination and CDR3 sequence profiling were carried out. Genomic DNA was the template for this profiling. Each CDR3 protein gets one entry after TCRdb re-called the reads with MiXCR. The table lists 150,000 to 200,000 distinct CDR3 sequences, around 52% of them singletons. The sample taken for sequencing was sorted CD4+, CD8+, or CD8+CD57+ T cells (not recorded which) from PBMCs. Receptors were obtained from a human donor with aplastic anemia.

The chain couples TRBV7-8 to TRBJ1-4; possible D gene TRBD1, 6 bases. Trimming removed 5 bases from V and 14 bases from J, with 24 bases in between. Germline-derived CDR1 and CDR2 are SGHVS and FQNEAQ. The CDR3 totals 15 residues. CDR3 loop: CASSPGTDTWGRLFF. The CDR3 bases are TGTGCCAGCAGCCCAGGGACCGATACTTGGGGGCGGCTGTTTTTT.

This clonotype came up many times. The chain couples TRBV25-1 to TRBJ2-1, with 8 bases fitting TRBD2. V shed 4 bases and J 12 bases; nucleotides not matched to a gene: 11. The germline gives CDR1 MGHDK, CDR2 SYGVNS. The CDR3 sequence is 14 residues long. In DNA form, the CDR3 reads TGTGCCAGCAGTGGGACTAGCCGGCTTTTTGGGCAGTTCTTC. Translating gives CASSGTSRLFGQFF.

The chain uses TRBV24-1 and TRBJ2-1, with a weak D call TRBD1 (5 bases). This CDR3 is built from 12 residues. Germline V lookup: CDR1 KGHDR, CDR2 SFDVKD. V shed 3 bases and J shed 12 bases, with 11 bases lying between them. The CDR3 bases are TGTGCCACCAGTGATCTGAACAGGTCGCAGTTCTTC. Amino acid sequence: CATSDLNRSQFF.

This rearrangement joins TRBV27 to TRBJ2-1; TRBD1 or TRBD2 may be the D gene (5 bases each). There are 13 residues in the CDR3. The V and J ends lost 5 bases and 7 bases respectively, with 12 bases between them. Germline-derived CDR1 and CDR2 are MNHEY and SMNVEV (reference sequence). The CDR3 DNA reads TGTGCCAGCAGTCCGGGGCCTTTGAATGAGCAGTTCTTC. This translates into CASSPGPLNEQFF.

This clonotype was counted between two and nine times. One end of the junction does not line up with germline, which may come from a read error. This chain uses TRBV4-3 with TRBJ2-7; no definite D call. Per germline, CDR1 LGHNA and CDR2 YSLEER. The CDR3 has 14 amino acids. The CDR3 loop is CASSQESPTYERYF. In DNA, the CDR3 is TGCGCCAGCAGCCAAGAGTCCCCCACCTACGAGCGGTACTTC.

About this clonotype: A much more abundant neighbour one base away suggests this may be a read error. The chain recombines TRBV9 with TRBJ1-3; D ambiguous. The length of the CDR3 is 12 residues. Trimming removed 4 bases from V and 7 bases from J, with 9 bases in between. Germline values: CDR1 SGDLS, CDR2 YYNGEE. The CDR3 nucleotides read TGTGCCAGCAGCCCCCCGGACAACACCATATATTTT. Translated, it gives CASSPPDNTIYF.

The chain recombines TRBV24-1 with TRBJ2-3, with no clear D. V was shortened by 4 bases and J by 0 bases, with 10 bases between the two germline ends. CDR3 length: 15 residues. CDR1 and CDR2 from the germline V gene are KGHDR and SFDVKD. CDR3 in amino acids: CATSDNRASTDTQYF. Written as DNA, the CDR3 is TGTGCCACCAGTGACAACAGAGCTAGCACAGATACGCAGTATTTT.

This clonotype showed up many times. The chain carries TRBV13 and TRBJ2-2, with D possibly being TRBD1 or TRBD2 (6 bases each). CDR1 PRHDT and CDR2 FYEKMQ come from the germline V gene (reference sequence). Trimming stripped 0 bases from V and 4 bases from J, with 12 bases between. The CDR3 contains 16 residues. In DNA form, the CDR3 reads TGTGCCAGCAGCTTAGGCCCTGGAGGGGGCACCGGGGAGCTGTTTTTT. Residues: CASSLGPGGGTGELFF.

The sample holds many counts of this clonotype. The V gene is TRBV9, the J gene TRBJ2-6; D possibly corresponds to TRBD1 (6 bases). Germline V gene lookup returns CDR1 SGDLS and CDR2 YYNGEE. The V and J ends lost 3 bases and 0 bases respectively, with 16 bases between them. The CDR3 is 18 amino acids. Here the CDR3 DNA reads TGTGCCAGCAGCGCAAGACAGGCCACCCCCTCTGGGGCCAACGTCCTGACTTTC. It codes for CASSARQATPSGANVLTF.

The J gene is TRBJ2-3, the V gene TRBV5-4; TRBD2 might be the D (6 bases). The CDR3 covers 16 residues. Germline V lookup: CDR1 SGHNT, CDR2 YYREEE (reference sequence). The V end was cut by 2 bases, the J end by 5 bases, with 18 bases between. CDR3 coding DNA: TGTGCCAGCAGCTTCACGATCGGGGCGGGAAGAGATACGCAGTATTTT. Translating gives CASSFTIGAGRDTQYF.

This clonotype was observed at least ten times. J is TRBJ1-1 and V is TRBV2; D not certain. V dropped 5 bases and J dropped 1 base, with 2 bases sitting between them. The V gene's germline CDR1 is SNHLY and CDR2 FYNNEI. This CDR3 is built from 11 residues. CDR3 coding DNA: TGTGCCAGCAGTCCGAACACTGAAGCTTTCTTT. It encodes CASSPNTEAFF.

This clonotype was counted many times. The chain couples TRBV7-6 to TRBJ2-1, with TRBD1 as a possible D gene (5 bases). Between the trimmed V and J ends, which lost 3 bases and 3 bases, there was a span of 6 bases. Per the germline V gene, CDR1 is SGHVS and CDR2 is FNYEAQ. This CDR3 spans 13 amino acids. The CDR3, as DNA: TGTGCCAGCAGCTTCAGGGACTACAATGAGCAGTTCTTC. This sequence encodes CASSFRDYNEQFF.

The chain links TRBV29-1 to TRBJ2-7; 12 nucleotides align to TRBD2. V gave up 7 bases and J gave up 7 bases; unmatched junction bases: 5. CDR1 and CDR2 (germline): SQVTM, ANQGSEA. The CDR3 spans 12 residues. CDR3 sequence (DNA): TGCAGCGCCGGACTAGCGGGACGGGAGCAGTACTTC. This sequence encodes CSAGLAGREQYF.

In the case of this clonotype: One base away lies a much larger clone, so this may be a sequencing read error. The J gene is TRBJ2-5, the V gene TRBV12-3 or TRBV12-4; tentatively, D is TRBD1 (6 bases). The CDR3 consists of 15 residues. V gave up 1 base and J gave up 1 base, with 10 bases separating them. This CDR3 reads CASSLGRTAQETQYF. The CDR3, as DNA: TGTGCCAGCAGTTTAGGGCGGACAGCCCAAGAGACCCAGTACTTC.

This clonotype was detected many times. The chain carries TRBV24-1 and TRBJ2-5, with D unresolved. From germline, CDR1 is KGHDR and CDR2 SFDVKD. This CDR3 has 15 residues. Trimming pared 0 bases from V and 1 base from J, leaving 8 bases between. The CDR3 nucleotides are TGTGCCACCAGTGATTTGGGCAGTCCCCAAGAGACCCAGTACTTC. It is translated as CATSDLGSPQETQYF.

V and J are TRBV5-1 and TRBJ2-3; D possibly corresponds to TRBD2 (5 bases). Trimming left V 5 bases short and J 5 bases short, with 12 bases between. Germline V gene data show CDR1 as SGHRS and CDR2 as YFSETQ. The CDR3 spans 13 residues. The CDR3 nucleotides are TGCGCCAGCAGTGGACTTAACGTAGATACGCAGTATTTT. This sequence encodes CASSGLNVDTQYF.

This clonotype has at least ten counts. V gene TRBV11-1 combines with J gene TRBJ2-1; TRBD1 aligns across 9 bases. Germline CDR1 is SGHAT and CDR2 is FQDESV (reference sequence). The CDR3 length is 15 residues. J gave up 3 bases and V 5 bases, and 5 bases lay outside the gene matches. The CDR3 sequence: CASSPMDRGYNEQFF. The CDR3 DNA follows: TGTGCCAGCAGCCCCATGGACAGGGGCTACAATGAGCAGTTCTTC.

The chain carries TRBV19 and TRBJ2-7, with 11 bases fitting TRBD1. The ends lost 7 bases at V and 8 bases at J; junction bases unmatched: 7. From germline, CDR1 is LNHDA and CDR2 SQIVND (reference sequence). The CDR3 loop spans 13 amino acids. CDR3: CASTGQGGGKQYF. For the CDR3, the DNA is TGTGCCAGTACGGGACAGGGGGGCGGTAAGCAGTACTTC.

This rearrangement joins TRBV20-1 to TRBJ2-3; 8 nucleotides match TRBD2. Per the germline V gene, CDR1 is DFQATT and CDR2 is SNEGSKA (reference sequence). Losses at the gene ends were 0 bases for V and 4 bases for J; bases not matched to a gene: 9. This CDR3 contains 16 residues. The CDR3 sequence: CSARDMISGIADTQYF. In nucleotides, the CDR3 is TGCAGTGCTAGAGATATGATTAGCGGGATAGCAGATACGCAGTATTTT.

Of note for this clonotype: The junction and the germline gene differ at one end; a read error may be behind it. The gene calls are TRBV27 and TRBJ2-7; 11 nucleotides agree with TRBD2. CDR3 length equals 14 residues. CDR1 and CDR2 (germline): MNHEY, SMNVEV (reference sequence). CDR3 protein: CASSPGLADYGQYF. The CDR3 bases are TGTGCCAGCAGTCCGGGACTAGCGGATTACGGGCAGTACTTC.

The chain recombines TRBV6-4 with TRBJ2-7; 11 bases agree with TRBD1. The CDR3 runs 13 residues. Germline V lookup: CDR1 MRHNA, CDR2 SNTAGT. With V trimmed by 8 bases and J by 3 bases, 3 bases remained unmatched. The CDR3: CASRDRGFYEQYF. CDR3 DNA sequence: TGTGCCAGCCGGGACAGGGGGTTCTACGAGCAGTACTTC.

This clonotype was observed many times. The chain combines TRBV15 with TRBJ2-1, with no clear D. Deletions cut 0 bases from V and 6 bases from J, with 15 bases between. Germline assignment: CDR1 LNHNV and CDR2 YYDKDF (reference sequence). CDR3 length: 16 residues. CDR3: CATSRDLRGDGNEQFF. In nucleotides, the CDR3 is TGTGCCACCAGCAGAGATCTTCGCGGAGATGGCAATGAGCAGTTCTTC.

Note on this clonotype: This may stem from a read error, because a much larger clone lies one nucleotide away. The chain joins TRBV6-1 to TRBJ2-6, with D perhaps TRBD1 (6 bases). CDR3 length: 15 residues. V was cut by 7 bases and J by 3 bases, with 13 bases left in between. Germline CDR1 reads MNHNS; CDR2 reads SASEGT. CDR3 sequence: CASTLQGCGANVLTF. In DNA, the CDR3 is TGTGCCAGCACCTTACAGGGTTGTGGGGCCAACGTCCTGACTTTC.

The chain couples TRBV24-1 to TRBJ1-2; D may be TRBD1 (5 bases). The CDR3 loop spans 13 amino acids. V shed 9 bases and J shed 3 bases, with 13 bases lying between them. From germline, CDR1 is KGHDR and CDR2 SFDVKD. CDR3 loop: CATADSGDYGYTF. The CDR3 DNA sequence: TGTGCCACCGCCGACAGCGGCGACTATGGCTACACCTTC.